This record concerns one TCR beta chain sequence. This clone was found a few times. Its target antigen remains unknown. There are no base qualities to consult, and no much larger clone falls within one base. The data were taken from a study of control samples from healthy donors and cancer patients (TCRdb year 2020). The library was obtained by the immunoSEQ multiplex PCR assay. The immuneACCESS repertoire file appears here via TCRdb, limited to in-frame rearrangements. These files lack a portion of the clones; in checked studies, under half of the deficit traces to unresolved V genes, and the cause of the others is not known. For this sample there are 150,000 to 180,000 clones; approximately 94% appear just once. The leading ten clones occupy about 5.6% of the sample. The CDR3 covers 13 residues, taking in both the cysteine and the phenylalanine. Here the CDR3 DNA is all that survives: 39 bases in frame from base 1. From the germline V gene, CDR1 is ENHRY and CDR2 is SYGVKD. Trimming removed 4 bases from V and 3 bases from J, leaving 9 bases between the germline ends.

Material for sequencing was blood. The TCR originated in a man in his forties in good health. Rearrangement joined TRBV10-3 to TRBJ1-1; TRBD1 is a weak D gene call, 5 bases matching. CDR3 region: CAISGGVYTEAFF. The nucleotide sequence reads TGTGCCATCAGTGGGGGGGTTTACACTGAAGCTTTCTTT.